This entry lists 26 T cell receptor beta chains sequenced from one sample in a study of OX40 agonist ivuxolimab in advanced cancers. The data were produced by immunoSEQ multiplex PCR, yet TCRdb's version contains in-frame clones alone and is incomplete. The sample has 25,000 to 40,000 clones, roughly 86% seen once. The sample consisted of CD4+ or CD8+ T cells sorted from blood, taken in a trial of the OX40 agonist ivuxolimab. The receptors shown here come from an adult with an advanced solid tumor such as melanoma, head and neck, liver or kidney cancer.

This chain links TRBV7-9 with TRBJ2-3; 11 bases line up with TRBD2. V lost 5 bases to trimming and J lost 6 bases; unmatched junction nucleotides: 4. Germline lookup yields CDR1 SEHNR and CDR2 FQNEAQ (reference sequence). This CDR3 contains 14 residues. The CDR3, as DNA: TGTGCCAGCAGCGCTATAGCGGGAGGGGATACGCAGTATTTT. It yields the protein CASSAIAGGDTQYF.

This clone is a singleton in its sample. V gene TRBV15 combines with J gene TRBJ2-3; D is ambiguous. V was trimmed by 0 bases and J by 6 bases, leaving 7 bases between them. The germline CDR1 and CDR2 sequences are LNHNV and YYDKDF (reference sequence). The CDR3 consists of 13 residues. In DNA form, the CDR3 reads TGTGCCACCAGCAGAGATCCCGGTGATACGCAGTATTTT. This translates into CATSRDPGDTQYF. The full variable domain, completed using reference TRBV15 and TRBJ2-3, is DAMVIQNPRYQVTQFGKPVTLSCSQTLNHNVMYWYQQKSSQAPKLLFHYYDKDFNNEADTPDNFQSRRPNTSFCFLDIRSPGLGDTAMYLCATSRDPGDTQYFGPGTRLTVL.

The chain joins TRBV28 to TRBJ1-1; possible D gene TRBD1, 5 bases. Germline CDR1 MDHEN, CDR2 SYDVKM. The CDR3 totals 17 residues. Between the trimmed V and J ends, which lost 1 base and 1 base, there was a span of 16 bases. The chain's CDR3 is CASSLYMGGRWNTEAFF. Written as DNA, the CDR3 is TGTGCCAGCAGTTTATATATGGGGGGACGGTGGAACACTGAAGCTTTCTTT.

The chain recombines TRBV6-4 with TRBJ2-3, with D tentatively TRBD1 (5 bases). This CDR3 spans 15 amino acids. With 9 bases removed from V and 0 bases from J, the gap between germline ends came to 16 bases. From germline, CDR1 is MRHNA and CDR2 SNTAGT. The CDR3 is CASSPGYWSTDTQYF. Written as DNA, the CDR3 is TGTGCCAGTTCCCCAGGGTATTGGAGCACAGATACGCAGTATTTT.

The CDR3 protein is CASSLLGQGNQPQHF. In nucleotides, the CDR3 is TGCGCCAGCAGCCTGCTAGGACAGGGCAATCAGCCCCAGCATTTT. V usage is TRBV4-1 and J usage is TRBJ1-5, with 7 bases that match TRBD1. The germline CDR1 and CDR2 sequences are MGHRA and YSYEKL. V trimming: 4 bases; J trimming: 2 bases; junction bases outside the gene matches: 5. CDR3 length equals 15 residues.

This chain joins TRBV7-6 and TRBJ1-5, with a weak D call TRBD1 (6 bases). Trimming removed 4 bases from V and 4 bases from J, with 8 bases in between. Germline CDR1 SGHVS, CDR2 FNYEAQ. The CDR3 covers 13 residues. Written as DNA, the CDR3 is TGTGCCAGCAGCTACAGGGAAAATCAGCCCCAGCATTTT. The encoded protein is CASSYRENQPQHF.

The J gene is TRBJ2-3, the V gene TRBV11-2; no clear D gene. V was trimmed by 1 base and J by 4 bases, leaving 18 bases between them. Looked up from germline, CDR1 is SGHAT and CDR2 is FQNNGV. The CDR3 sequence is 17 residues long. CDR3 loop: CASSLASGGPSSDTQYF. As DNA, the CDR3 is TGTGCCAGCAGCTTAGCTTCCGGCGGACCTTCATCAGATACGCAGTATTTT.

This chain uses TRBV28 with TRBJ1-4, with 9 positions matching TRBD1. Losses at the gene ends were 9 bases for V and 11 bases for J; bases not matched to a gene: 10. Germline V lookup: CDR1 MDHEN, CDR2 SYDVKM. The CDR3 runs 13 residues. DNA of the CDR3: TGTGCCAGTTCCGAGGGGACAGGGACCAAACTGTTTTTT. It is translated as CASSEGTGTKLFF.

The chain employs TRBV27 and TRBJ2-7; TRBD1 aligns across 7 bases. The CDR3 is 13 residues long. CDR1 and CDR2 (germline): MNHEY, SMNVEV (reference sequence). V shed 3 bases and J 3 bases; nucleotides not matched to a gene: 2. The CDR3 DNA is TGTGCCAGCAGTTTTTACAGGGGCTACGAGCAGTACTTC. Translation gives CASSFYRGYEQYF.

CDR3 region: CASSFGLLNQPQHF. The CDR3 nucleotides read TGTGCCAGCAGTTTTGGTCTACTCAATCAGCCCCAGCATTTT. The chain links TRBV28 to TRBJ1-5, with D hard to call. The CDR3 runs 14 residues. Germline V CDR1 and CDR2: MDHEN, SYDVKM. V was clipped by 3 bases and J by 3 bases, with 9 bases between them. The full variable domain, completed using reference TRBV28 and TRBJ1-5, is DVKVTQSSRYLVKRTGEKVFLECVQDMDHENMFWYRQDPGLGLRLIYFSYDVKMKEKGDIPEGYSVSREKKERFSLILESASTNQTSMYLCASSFGLLNQPQHFGDGTRLSIL.

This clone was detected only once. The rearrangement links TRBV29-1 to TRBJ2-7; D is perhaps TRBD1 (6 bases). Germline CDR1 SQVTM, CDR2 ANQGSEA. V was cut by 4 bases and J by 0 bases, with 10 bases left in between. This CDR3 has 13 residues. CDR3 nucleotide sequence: TGCAGCGTTGTGGGGACATCCTCCTACGAGCAGTACTTC. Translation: CSVVGTSSYEQYF.

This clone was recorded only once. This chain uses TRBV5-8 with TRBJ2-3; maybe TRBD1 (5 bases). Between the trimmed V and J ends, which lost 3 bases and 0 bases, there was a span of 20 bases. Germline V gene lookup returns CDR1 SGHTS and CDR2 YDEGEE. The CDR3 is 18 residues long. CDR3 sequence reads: CASSSINGQIISTDTQYF. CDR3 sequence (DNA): TGTGCCAGCAGCTCCATCAACGGACAAATAATTAGCACAGATACGCAGTATTTT.

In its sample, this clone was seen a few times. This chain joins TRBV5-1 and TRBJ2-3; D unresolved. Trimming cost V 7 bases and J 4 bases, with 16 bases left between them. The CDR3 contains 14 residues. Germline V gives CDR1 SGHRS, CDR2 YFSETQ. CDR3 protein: CASAPTPTPDTQYF. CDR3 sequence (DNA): TGCGCCAGCGCCCCCACCCCCACACCAGATACGCAGTATTTT.

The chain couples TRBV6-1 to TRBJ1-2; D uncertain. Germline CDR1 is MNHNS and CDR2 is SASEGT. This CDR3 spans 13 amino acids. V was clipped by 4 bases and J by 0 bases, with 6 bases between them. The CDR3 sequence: CASSGGANYGYTF. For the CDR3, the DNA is TGTGCCAGCAGTGGGGGAGCTAACTATGGCTACACCTTC.

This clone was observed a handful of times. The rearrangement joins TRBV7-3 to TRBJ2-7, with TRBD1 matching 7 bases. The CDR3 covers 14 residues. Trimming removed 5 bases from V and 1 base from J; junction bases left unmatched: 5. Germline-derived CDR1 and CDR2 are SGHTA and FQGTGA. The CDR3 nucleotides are TGTGCCAGCAGCCCCCCGACAGGGTCCTACGAGCAGTACTTC. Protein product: CASSPPTGSYEQYF.

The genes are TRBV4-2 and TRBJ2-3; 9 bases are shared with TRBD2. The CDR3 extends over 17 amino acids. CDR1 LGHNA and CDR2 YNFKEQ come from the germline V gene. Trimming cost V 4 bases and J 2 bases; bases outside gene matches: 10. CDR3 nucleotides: TGTGCCAGCAGCCGGACTGTAGCGGGAGTTTCCACAGATACGCAGTATTTT. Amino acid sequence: CASSRTVAGVSTDTQYF.

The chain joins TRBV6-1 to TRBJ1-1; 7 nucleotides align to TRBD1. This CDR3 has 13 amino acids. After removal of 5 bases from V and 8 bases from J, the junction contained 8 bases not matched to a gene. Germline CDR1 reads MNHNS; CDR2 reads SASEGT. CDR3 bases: TGTGCCAGCAGTTGGGACAGCGTATCCGAAGCTTTCTTT. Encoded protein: CASSWDSVSEAFF.

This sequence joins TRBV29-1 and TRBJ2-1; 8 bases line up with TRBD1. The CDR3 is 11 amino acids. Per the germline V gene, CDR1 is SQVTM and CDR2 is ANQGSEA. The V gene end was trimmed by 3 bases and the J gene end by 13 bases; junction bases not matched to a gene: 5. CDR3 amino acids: CSVESGGAQFF. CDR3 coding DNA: TGCAGCGTTGAGTCAGGGGGCGCCCAGTTCTTC.

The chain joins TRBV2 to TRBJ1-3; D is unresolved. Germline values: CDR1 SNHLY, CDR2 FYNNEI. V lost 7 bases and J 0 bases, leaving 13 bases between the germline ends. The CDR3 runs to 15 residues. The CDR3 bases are TGTGCCAGCACAAGCGGACGGAGCTCTGGAAACACCATATATTTT. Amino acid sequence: CASTSGRSSGNTIYF.

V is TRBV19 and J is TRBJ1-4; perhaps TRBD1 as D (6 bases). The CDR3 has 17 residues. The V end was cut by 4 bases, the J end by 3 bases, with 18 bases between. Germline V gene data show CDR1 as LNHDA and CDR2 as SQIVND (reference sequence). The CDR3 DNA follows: TGTGCCAGTAGTAATTCCCTCGGGGGGACACCTAATGAAAAACTGTTTTTT. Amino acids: CASSNSLGGTPNEKLFF.

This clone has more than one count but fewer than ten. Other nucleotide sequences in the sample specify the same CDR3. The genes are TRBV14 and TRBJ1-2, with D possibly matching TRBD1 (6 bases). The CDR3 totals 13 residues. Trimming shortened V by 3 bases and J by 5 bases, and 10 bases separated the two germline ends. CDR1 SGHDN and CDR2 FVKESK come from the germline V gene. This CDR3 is CASSQDSLYGYTF. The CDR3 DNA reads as TGTGCCAGCAGCCAGGACAGTTTGTATGGCTACACCTTC.

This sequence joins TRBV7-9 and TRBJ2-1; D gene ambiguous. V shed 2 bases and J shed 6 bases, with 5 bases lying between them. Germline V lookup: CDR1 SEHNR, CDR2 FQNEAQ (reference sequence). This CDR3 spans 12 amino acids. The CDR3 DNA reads TGTGCCAGCAGCTTATCTAGCAATGAGCAGTTCTTC. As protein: CASSLSSNEQFF.

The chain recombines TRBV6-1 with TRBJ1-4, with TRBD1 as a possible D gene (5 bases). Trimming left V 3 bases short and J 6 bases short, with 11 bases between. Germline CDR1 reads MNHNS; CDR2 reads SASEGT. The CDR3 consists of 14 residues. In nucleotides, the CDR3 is TGTGCCAGCAGTGAGGGGGTGTCGCATGAAAAACTGTTTTTT. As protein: CASSEGVSHEKLFF.

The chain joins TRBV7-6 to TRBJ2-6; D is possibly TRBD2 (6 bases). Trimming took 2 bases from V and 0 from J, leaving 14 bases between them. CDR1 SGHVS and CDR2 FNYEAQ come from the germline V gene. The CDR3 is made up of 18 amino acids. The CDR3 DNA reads TGTGCCAGCAGCTTAACCCCCAGCGGGCACTCTGGGGCCAACGTCCTGACTTTC. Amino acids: CASSLTPSGHSGANVLTF.

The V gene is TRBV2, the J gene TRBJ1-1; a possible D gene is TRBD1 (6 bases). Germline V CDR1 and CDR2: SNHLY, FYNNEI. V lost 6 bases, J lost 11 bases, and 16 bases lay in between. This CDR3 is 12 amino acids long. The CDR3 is CASSVLQGTAFF. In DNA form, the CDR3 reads TGTGCCAGCAGCGTTTTACAGGGAACGGCTTTCTTT.

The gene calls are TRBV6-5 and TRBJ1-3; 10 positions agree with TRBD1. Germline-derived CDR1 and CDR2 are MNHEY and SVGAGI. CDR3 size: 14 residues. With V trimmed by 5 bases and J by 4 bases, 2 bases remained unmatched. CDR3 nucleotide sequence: TGTGCCAGCAGTACGACAGGGGGCGGAAACACCATATATTTT. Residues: CASSTTGGGNTIYF.